This paragraph reports one TCR beta chain. Its antigen remains unidentified. The junction and the germline gene differ at one end; a read error may be behind it. Germline CDR1 is MGHRA and CDR2 is YSYEKL. The CDR3 consists of 14 residues. The sample belongs to a study of blood T cells in healthy people across ages. Study-level points and caveats: Expanded clonotype changes were possibly confounded by unknown donor CMV status. Diversity of TCR beta per million T cells declined in a roughly linear way with age.

For every donor, a draw yielded 7.5 to 10 milliliters of peripheral blood. It was with a sample-barcoded 5' primer and a J-beta primer mix that a second PCR of roughly 7 to 12 cycles was run. TCRdb re-called the 5' RACE reads through MiXCR, storing one row per CDR3 protein. The sample yields fewer than 900,000 distinct CDR3 sequences, approximately 35% seen once. This TCR was recovered from a man between 18 and 29 years old in good health. Sequenced: blood. The chain recombines TRBV4-1 with TRBJ1-2; no firm D call. CDR3 DNA sequence: TGCGCCGGCAGCCAAGAGGAAGGTAACTATGGCTACACCTTC. Encoded protein: CAGSQEEGNYGYTF.